The T cell receptor beta chain under discussion was sequenced for a study of patients and donors after allogeneic stem cell transplantation. A few counts support this clonotype. The CDR3 is 11 residues long. Germline assignment: CDR1 DFQATT and CDR2 SNEGSKA (reference sequence). V lost 0 bases, J lost 6 bases, and 6 bases lay in between. TCRdb reanalysed the RT-PCR reads using MiXCR and keeps one entry per CDR3 protein. The sample records about 230,000 distinct CDR3 sequences, roughly 13% being singletons. The TCR originated in a human donor who was either an allogeneic HSCT recipient or a stem cell or donor lymphocyte infusion donor (not recorded which). It is not recorded whose cells these are; they may come from a transplant donor. The chain has TRBV20-1 and TRBJ2-7, with no clear D. Material for sequencing was blood, either unsorted or a sorted T cell fraction (not recorded which). The CDR3 coding sequence is TGCAGTGCTAGAGACCCCCCCGAGCAGTACTTC. It translates to CSARDPPEQYF.